This TCR beta chain comes out of a study of blood T cell repertoires in COVID-19. The data were produced by immunoSEQ multiplex PCR, yet TCRdb's version contains in-frame clones alone and is incomplete. This repertoire shows approximately 90,000 clones, about nine tenths found once; its top ten account for 0.47%. This CDR3 has 17 amino acids. The germline CDR1 and CDR2 sequences are MGHDK and SYGVNS. Trimming removed 2 bases from V and 0 bases from J, with 13 bases in between. Sequenced sample: peripheral blood. The chain is built from TRBV25-1 and TRBJ1-4; D not certain. This receptor was taken from a man in his sixties with acute or convalescent COVID-19. CDR3 region: CASSEHPDTSTNEKLFF. DNA of the CDR3: TGTGCCAGCAGTGAACATCCCGACACCTCAACTAATGAAAAACTGTTTTTT.